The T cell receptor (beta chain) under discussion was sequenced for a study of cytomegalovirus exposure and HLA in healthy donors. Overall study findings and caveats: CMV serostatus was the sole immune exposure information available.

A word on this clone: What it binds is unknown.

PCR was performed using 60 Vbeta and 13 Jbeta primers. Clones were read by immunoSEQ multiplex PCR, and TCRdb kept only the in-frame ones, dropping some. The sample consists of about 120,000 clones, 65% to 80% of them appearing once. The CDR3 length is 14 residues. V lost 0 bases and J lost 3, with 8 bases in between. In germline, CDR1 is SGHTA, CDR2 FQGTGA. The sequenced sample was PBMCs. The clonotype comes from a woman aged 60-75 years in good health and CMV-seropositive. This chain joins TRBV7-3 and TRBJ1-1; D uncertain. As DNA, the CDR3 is TGTGCCAGCAGCTTAACCCCCGAGGACACTGAAGCTTTCTTT. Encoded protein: CASSLTPEDTEAFF.